The rows below give T cell receptor beta chains drawn from one sample of a study of T cell responses to AZD1222 COVID-19 vaccine. Data came from immunoSEQ multiplex PCR; TCRdb stores just in-frame clones and leaves some out. This sample carries approximately 130,000 clones, 90% to 95% of them seen once, and the ten largest clones take around 1.6%. The material was peripheral blood, obtained on day 0 of AZD1222 vaccination. These receptors were obtained from an adult in good health. Both conserved end residues are part of each CDR3.

TRBJ1-2 TRBV5-6 CASSSVAGGGGYTF
TRBJ1-4 TRBV7-2 CASRGRGAPNEKLFF
TRBJ1-5 TRBV18 CASSPPTAGFQPQHF
TRBJ1-3 TRBV28 CASSSGTASGNTIYF
TRBJ1-6 TRBV20-1 CSASGDNDSPLHF
TRBJ1-1 TRBV27 CASSPRGVNTEAFF
TRBJ2-7 TRBV6-5 CASRTGGGAYEQYF
TRBJ2-7 TRBV7-9 CASSPGFGSYEQYF
TRBJ2-2 TRBV27 CASSLGGGELFF
TRBJ2-7 TRBV19 CASSGSHTYEQYF
TRBJ1-1 TRBV7-3 CASSLDRNTEAFF
TRBJ1-1 TRBV7-8 CASLRQGANPIIEAFF
TRBJ1-2 TRBV2 CASITGTNYGYTF
TRBJ1-3 TRBV4-2 CASSQVDGFPLAGNTIYF
TRBJ2-1 TRBV7-6 CASTNPYHNEQFF
TRBJ2-4 TRBV19 CASSKPFPREGSRTKNIQYF
TRBJ2-5 TRBV7-6 CASSSRGETQYF
TRBJ2-2 TRBV9 CASSVKRGGGLVPTGELFF
TRBJ1-5 TRBV5-1 CASSLHGSNQPQHF
TRBJ1-1 TRBV5-5 CASSFSYQIGTEAFF
TRBJ2-5 TRBV24-1 CATSDGREETQYF
TRBJ1-6 TRBV28 CASSVPGNSPLHF